This T cell receptor (beta chain) stems from a study of cytomegalovirus exposure and HLA in healthy donors. The study's findings and limits: A few chains tied to CMV proved CMV antigen-specific in vitro. In a later analysis, HLA-associated TCR beta chains were more clonally expanded than equally common others. An Asian-associated ancestry cluster reportedly showed fewer N-insertions than the approximately 650-donor mean in a later analysis.

Germline lookup yields CDR1 DFQATT and CDR2 SNEGSKA (reference sequence). This CDR3 has 11 amino acids. PCR was performed using 60 Vbeta and 13 Jbeta primers. TCRdb's copy holds only in-frame clones and misses some; the assay was immunoSEQ multiplex PCR. The sample carries more than 140,000 clones, about four fifths recorded once. With regard to this clone: Its antigen is unknown.

The J gene is TRBJ2-3, the V gene TRBV20-1; D is perhaps TRBD2 (5 bases). The source is a man in his thirties or forties in good health and CMV-seropositive. Source material: PBMCs. The DNA for the CDR3 is TGCAGCGCCGCCGGGGCAGATACGCAGTATTTT. This translates into CSAAGADTQYF.